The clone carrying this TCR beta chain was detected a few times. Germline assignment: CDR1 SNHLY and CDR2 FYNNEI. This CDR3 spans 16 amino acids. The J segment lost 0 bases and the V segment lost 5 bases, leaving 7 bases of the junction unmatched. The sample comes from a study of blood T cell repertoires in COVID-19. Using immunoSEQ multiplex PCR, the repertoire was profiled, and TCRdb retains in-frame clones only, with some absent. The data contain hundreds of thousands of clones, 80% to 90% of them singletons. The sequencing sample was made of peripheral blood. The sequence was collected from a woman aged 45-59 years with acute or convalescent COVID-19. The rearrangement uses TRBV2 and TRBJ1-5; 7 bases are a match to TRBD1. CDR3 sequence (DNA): TGTGCCAGCAGTTATAGGACAGGTTATAGCAATCAGCCCCAGCATTTT. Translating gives CASSYRTGYSNQPQHF.